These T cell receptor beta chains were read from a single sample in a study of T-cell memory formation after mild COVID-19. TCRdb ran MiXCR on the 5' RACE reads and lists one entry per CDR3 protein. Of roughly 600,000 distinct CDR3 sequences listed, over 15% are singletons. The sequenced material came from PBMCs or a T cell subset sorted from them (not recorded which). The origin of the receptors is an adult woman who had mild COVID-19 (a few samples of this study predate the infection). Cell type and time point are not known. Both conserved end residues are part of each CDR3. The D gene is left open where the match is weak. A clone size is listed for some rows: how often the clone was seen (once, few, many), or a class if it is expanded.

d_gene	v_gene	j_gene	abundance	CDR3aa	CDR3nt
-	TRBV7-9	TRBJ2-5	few	CASSLGMGTQYF	TGTGCCAGCAGCTTAGGAATGGGGACCCAGTACTTC
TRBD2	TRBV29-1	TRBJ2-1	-	CSVDLGGGNEQFF	TGCAGCGTTGATTTGGGGGGAGGGAATGAGCAGTTCTTC
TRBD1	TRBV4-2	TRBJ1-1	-	CASSQEQGGVTEAFF	TGTGCCAGCAGCCAAGAACAGGGGGGGGTCACTGAAGCTTTCTTT
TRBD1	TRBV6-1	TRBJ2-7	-	CASSVTRDRGNEQYF	TGTGCCAGCAGTGTTACCCGGGACAGGGGCAACGAGCAGTACTTC
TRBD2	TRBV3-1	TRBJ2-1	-	CASSQGLAGGRHEQFF	TGTGCCAGCAGCCAAGGACTAGCGGGGGGCAGGCATGAGCAGTTCTTC
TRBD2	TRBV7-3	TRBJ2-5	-	CASSHPHGGGSETQYF	TGTGCCAGCAGCCACCCTCACGGGGGGGGCTCGGAGACCCAGTACTTC
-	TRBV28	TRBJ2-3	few	CASSFGHSTDTQYF	TGTGCCAGCAGTTTTGGGCATAGCACAGATACGCAGTATTTT
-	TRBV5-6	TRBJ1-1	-	CASSPGPSGSITEAFF	TGTGCCAGCAGCCCCGGGCCTTCTGGTAGTATCACTGAAGCTTTCTTT
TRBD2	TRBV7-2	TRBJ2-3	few	CASSRRGVIRDTQYF	TGTGCCAGCAGCCGACGGGGGGTTATCAGGGATACGCAGTATTTT
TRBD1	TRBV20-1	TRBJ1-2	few	CSASLHDRGGYTF	TGCAGTGCTAGTCTCCATGACAGGGGAGGCTACACCTTC
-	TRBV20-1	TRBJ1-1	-	CSASTLAGAYVGNTEAFF	TGCAGTGCTAGTACTCTTGCCGGGGCTTATGTCGGGAACACTGAAGCTTTCTTT
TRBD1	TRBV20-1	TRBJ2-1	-	CSVPQGASYNEQFF	TGCAGTGTCCCACAGGGGGCCTCCTACAATGAGCAGTTCTTC
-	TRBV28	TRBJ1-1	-	CASSLMAAGVTFF	TGTGCCAGCAGTTTAATGGCCGCCGGAGTGACTTTCTTT
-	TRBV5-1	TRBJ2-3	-	CASSLAVSGLDTQYF	TGCGCCAGCAGCTTGGCGGTTAGCGGATTGGATACGCAGTATTTT
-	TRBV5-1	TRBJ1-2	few	CASSFGQSALGYTF	TGCGCCAGCAGCTTCGGACAGTCCGCCCTGGGCTACACCTTC
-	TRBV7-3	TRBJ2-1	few	CASSLTARAGVFDEQFF	TGTGCCAGCAGCTTAACAGCGAGGGCTGGGGTGTTCGATGAGCAGTTCTTC
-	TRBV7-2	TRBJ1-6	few	CASSSDLKPLHF	TGTGCCAGCAGCTCCGACCTAAAACCCCTCCACTTT
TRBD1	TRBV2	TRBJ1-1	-	CASSSQGVVSQAFF	TGTGCCAGCAGTTCACAGGGGGTTGTCTCTCAGGCTTTCTTT
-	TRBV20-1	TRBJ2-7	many	CSARPPAYEQYF	TGCAGTGCTAGGCCCCCCGCCTACGAGCAGTACTTC
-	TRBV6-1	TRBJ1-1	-	CASNLGIHTEAFF	TGTGCCAGCAACCTAGGGATTCACACTGAAGCTTTCTTT
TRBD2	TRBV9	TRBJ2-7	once	CASSVTSAPNYEQYF	TGTGCCAGCAGCGTCACTAGCGCGCCGAACTACGAGCAGTACTTC
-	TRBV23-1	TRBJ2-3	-	CASSQSVSGVDTQYF	TGCGCCAGCAGTCAATCTGTTTCCGGGGTAGATACGCAGTATTTT
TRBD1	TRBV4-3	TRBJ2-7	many	CASSQDTTGGIYEQYF	TGCGCCAGCAGCCAAGATACAACAGGGGGCATCTACGAGCAGTACTTC
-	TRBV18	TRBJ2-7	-	CASSNKIGRDAYEQYF	TGTGCCAGCTCAAATAAGATTGGTAGGGACGCCTACGAGCAGTACTTC
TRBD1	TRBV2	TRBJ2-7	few	CASEVRGQVEQYF	TGTGCCAGCGAGGTCAGGGGGCAGGTCGAGCAGTACTTC
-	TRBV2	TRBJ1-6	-	CASSEGAGSNSPLHF	TGTGCCAGCAGTGAGGGTGCAGGATCTAATTCACCCCTCCACTTT
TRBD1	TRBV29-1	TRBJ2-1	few	CSVGRGLNEQFF	TGCAGCGTTGGAAGGGGGCTTAATGAGCAGTTCTTC
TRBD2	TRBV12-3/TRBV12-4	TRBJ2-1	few	CASSKGLAGDEQFF	TGTGCCAGCAGTAAAGGACTAGCGGGAGATGAGCAGTTCTTC
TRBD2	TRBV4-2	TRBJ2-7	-	CASSQVSGGYYEQYF	TGTGCCAGCAGCCAAGTGTCCGGGGGGTACTACGAGCAGTACTTC
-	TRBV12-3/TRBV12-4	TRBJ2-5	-	CASSLGQSKETQYF	TGTGCCAGCAGTTTAGGGCAGAGCAAAGAGACCCAGTACTTC
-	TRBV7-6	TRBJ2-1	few	CASSLESNLDEQFF	TGTGCCAGCAGCTTAGAATCAAATCTCGATGAGCAGTTCTTC
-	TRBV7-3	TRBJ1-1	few	CASSLYGSTEAFF	TGTGCCAGCAGCTTGTACGGGAGCACTGAAGCTTTCTTT
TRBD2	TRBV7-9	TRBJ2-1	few	CASSLDQAGGNEQFF	TGTGCCAGCAGCTTAGACCAGGCGGGAGGCAATGAGCAGTTCTTC
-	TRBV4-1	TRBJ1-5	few	CASSQDGGSLRNQPQHF	TGCGCCAGCAGCCAAGATGGAGGATCTTTACGCAATCAGCCCCAGCATTTT
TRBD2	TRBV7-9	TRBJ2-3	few	CASSGSIAGEADTQYF	TGTGCCAGCAGCGGAAGCATAGCGGGAGAGGCAGATACGCAGTATTTT
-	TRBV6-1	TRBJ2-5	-	CASSVLQGWETQYF	TGTGCCAGCAGTGTATTACAGGGCTGGGAGACCCAGTACTTC
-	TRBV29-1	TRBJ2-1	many	CSVQPASSYNEQFF	TGCAGCGTACAACCAGCCAGCTCCTACAATGAGCAGTTCTTC
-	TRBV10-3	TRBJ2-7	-	CAISDGIGNYEQYF	TGTGCCATCAGTGATGGGATCGGGAACTACGAGCAGTACTTC